These 27 T cell receptor beta chains were all obtained from the same sample, sequenced in a study of T-cell reconstitution after alpha-beta-depleted transplantation in children. Unique molecular identifiers were incorporated during preparation of the TCRbeta library. TCRdb itself ran the PCR reads through MiXCR, one entry per CDR3 protein. This repertoire shows approximately 210,000 distinct CDR3 sequences, roughly 18% found once; its top ten account for around 45%. Sequenced material: PBMCs, mostly from graft donor cells, taken 360 days after TCRalphabeta/CD19-depleted stem cell transplant. The receptors come from a male patient aged 2-10 years who had a stem cell transplant for acute lymphoblastic leukemia, so the T cells may come from the graft donor.

Only a few counts were recorded for this clonotype. V is TRBV5-1 and J is TRBJ1-2; no reliable D call. Trimming shortened V by 0 bases and J by 7 bases, and 10 bases separated the two germline ends. The germline gives CDR1 SGHRS, CDR2 YFSETQ. The CDR3 spans 13 residues. CDR3 in amino acids: CASSLGGGAGYTF. CDR3 in DNA: TGCGCCAGCAGCTTGGGCGGAGGCGCTGGCTACACCTTC.

This clonotype was seen a few times. J is TRBJ2-5 and V is TRBV20-1; 9 nucleotides agree with TRBD1. This CDR3 has 14 amino acids. The V and J ends lost 3 bases and 2 bases, in that order; junction bases with no gene match: 4. From germline, CDR1 is DFQATT and CDR2 SNEGSKA (reference sequence). The CDR3 coding sequence is TGCAGTGCTAGGAGGGACAGGGCACAAGAGACCCAGTACTTC. Amino acids: CSARRDRAQETQYF.

J is TRBJ2-7 and V is TRBV20-1, with 9 bases aligning to TRBD1. The CDR3 runs 15 residues. The germline gives CDR1 DFQATT, CDR2 SNEGSKA (reference sequence). V lost 6 bases, J lost 3 bases, and 12 bases stayed unmatched. The CDR3 here is CSAEGQGPSGYEQYF. The CDR3 DNA follows: TGCAGTGCCGAGGGACAGGGACCCTCTGGCTACGAGCAGTACTTC.

This clonotype was seen repeatedly, ten times or more. The V and J genes are TRBV4-3 and TRBJ1-1; the D gene is possibly TRBD1 (5 bases). The CDR3 consists of 15 residues. Per germline, CDR1 LGHNA and CDR2 YSLEER. Trimming pared 0 bases from V and 5 bases from J, leaving 13 bases between. The DNA for the CDR3 is TGCGCCAGCAGCCAAGATCCCCACAGGTGGACTGAAGCTTTCTTT. Its translation is CASSQDPHRWTEAFF.

The genes are TRBV3-1 and TRBJ2-1, with TRBD2 identical over 8 bases. Germline V gives CDR1 LGHDT, CDR2 YNNKEL (reference sequence). The J segment lost 9 bases and the V segment lost 4 bases, leaving 11 bases of the junction unmatched. There are 15 residues in the CDR3. The CDR3 DNA sequence: TGTGCCAGCAGCCCCCTGGCGGGGGGTGACGGTGAGCAGTTCTTC. It specifies CASSPLAGGDGEQFF.

This sequence joins TRBV7-9 and TRBJ1-6; TRBD1 matches 8 bases. V gave up 3 bases and J gave up 10 bases; unmatched junction bases: 5. In germline, CDR1 is SEHNR, CDR2 FQNEAQ (reference sequence). This CDR3 comprises 14 residues. CDR3 nucleotides: TGTGCCAGCAGCTTGGGCAGGGGGCAATCACCCCTCCACTTT. It yields the protein CASSLGRGQSPLHF.

This clonotype was seen a handful of times. J is TRBJ2-4 and V is TRBV6-2 or TRBV6-3, with D tentatively TRBD1 (6 bases). Looked up from germline, CDR1 is MNHEY and CDR2 is SVGEGT. V lost 10 bases to trimming and J lost 3 bases, with 25 bases between them. The CDR3 totals 17 residues. CDR3 loop: CATTSGAGDDGKNIQYF. CDR3 DNA: TGTGCCACCACCTCCGGGGCAGGGGACGACGGCAAAAACATTCAGTACTTC.

The genes are TRBV15 and TRBJ2-7; D perhaps matches TRBD1 (5 bases). CDR3 length equals 15 residues. V lost 5 bases and J 5 bases, leaving 19 bases between the germline ends. Germline V gives CDR1 LNHNV, CDR2 YYDKDF (reference sequence). Here the CDR3 DNA reads TGTGCCACCAGCGTACACGTGGGGCAGGGTGACGAGCAGTACTTC. Translating gives CATSVHVGQGDEQYF.

The genes are TRBV9 and TRBJ1-2; D ambiguous. The germline gives CDR1 SGDLS, CDR2 YYNGEE. There are 15 residues in the CDR3. The V end lost 2 bases, the J end lost 1 base, and 12 bases lay between the germline ends. The CDR3 region is CASSVWAGGNYGYTF. DNA of the CDR3: TGTGCCAGCAGCGTCTGGGCAGGCGGTAACTATGGCTACACCTTC.

This chain links TRBV15 with TRBJ2-4; D ambiguous. The germline V and J ends were trimmed by 5 bases and 3 bases, with 11 bases remaining between them. The CDR3 loop spans 14 amino acids. From germline, CDR1 is LNHNV and CDR2 YYDKDF (reference sequence). CDR3 in DNA: TGTGCCACCAGCCCGGGTGGGGTCAAAAACATTCAGTACTTC. Residues: CATSPGGVKNIQYF.

This clonotype showed up just a few times. This chain links TRBV4-3 with TRBJ1-6; D may be TRBD1 (5 bases). Trimming shortened V by 4 bases and J by 0 bases, and 19 bases separated the two germline ends. The length of the CDR3 is 19 residues. The germline V gene encodes CDR1 LGHNA and CDR2 YSLEER. CDR3 in amino acids: CASSPSKVGASSYNSPLHF. In nucleotides, the CDR3 is TGCGCCAGCAGCCCCTCTAAAGTCGGGGCAAGCTCCTATAATTCACCCCTCCACTTT.

The chain joins TRBV7-2 to TRBJ2-7; the match to TRBD1 covers 10 bases. Germline V lookup: CDR1 SGHTA, CDR2 FQGNSA. Trimming cost V 5 bases and J 3 bases; bases outside gene matches: 7. The CDR3 totals 15 residues. The CDR3 region has the DNA TGTGCCAGCAGCGCCGGGACAGGGGATGTCTACGAGCAGTACTTC. This translates into CASSAGTGDVYEQYF. The variable domain in full, with the rest retrieved from reference TRBV7-2 and TRBJ2-7, is GAGVSQSPSNKVTEKGKDVELRCDPISGHTALYWYRQSLGQGLEFLIYFQGNSAPDKSGLPSDRFSAERTGGSVSTLTIQRTQQEDSAVYLCASSAGTGDVYEQYFGPGTRLTVT.

This clonotype was detected a few times. The chain couples TRBV5-1 to TRBJ1-1; unclear D gene. Germline CDR1 reads SGHRS; CDR2 reads YFSETQ. Between the trimmed V and J ends, which lost 2 bases and 1 base, there was a span of 15 bases. This CDR3 contains 16 residues. CDR3 protein: CASSLYTGRGNTEAFF. The DNA of the CDR3 is TGCGCCAGCAGCTTATATACCGGACGGGGGAACACTGAAGCTTTCTTT.

The J gene is TRBJ1-4, the V gene TRBV15, with 7 bases identical to TRBD1. Germline CDR1 is LNHNV and CDR2 is YYDKDF (reference sequence). With V trimmed by 0 bases and J by 8 bases, 9 bases remained unmatched. The CDR3 length is 16 residues. CDR3 sequence: CATSRERRQGQEKLFF. DNA of the CDR3: TGTGCCACCAGCAGAGAAAGGAGACAGGGACAAGAAAAACTGTTTTTT.

This sequence joins TRBV9 and TRBJ1-3, with 10 bases that match TRBD1. This CDR3 region has 18 residues. V shed 3 bases and J 0 bases; nucleotides not matched to a gene: 9. Germline V gene sequence: CDR1 SGDLS, CDR2 YYNGEE. CDR3 amino acids: CASSAFVWTGGSGNTIYF. CDR3 in DNA: TGTGCCAGCAGCGCTTTTGTCTGGACAGGGGGCTCTGGAAACACCATATATTTT.

V and J are TRBV5-1 and TRBJ1-2; D possibly corresponds to TRBD1 (5 bases). Germline V CDR1 and CDR2: SGHRS, YFSETQ. The CDR3 contains 12 residues. Trimming cost V 4 bases and J 7 bases, with 11 bases left between them. Here the CDR3 reads CASSLVQGGYTF. The CDR3 coding sequence is TGCGCCAGCAGCCTGGTGCAGGGTGGCTACACCTTC.

The chain joins TRBV5-1 to TRBJ2-7, with D perhaps given as TRBD1 or TRBD2 (6 bases each). The CDR3 is 14 amino acids. The V end was cut by 5 bases, the J end by 0 bases, with 12 bases between. Germline loops: CDR1 SGHRS, CDR2 YFSETQ. The chain's CDR3 is CASRVKGGSYEQYF. The CDR3 DNA follows: TGCGCCAGCAGGGTAAAGGGGGGCTCCTACGAGCAGTACTTC.

This clonotype was counted only a few times. The chain carries TRBV20-1 and TRBJ2-1; D gene uncertain. The CDR3 consists of 14 residues. Germline V lookup: CDR1 DFQATT, CDR2 SNEGSKA (reference sequence). V lost 7 bases and J lost 0, with 13 bases in between. The CDR3 sequence: CSGRRASSYNEQFF. CDR3 bases: TGCAGTGGACGACGGGCGAGCTCCTACAATGAGCAGTTCTTC.

V is TRBV18 and J is TRBJ1-2; 8 positions match TRBD1. The V gene's germline CDR1 is KGHSH and CDR2 LQKENI. The CDR3 contains 13 residues. Trimming took 6 bases from V and 4 from J; bases not matched to a gene: 4. CDR3 region: CASSGQGSYGYTF. The DNA of the CDR3 is TGTGCCAGCTCTGGACAGGGATCCTATGGCTACACCTTC. Full variable domain (outside the CDR3, taken from reference TRBV18 and TRBJ1-2): NAGVMQNPRHLVRRRGQEARLRCSPMKGHSHVYWYRQLPEEGLKFMVYLQKENIIDESGMPKERFSAEFPKEGPSILRIQQVVRGDSAAYFCASSGQGSYGYTFGSGTRLTVV.

This clonotype was detected ten times or more. The chain is built from TRBV27 and TRBJ1-5; 11 bases match TRBD1. This CDR3 is built from 17 residues. Germline-derived CDR1 and CDR2 are MNHEY and SMNVEV (reference sequence). V was clipped by 5 bases and J by 5 bases; unmatched bases: 11. This CDR3 is CASSPSSWDRGYQPQHF. The CDR3, as DNA: TGTGCCAGCAGTCCCTCAAGCTGGGACAGGGGGTATCAGCCCCAGCATTTT.

There are a few counts of this clonotype. The chain links TRBV11-2 to TRBJ2-7, with 7 bases aligning to TRBD2. From germline, CDR1 is SGHAT and CDR2 FQNNGV. Unmatched junction bases numbered 2, after V lost 1 base and J lost 2 bases. The CDR3 is made up of 14 amino acids. The CDR3 spells CASSLVGGTYEQYF. CDR3 in DNA: TGTGCCAGCAGCTTAGTCGGGGGGACCTACGAGCAGTACTTC. The variable domain in full, with the rest retrieved from reference TRBV11-2 and TRBJ2-7, is EAGVAQSPRYKIIEKRQSVAFWCNPISGHATLYWYQQILGQGPKLLIQFQNNGVVDDSQLPKDRFSAERLKGVDSTLKIQPAKLEDSAVYLCASSLVGGTYEQYFGPGTRLTVT.

In regard to this clonotype: With a much larger clone just one base away, this may be a read error. V gene TRBV5-1 combines with J gene TRBJ2-5; no definite D call. Germline CDR1 SGHRS, CDR2 YFSETQ. This CDR3 is 12 amino acids long. The CDR3 bases are TGCGCCAGCAGGCCAGGAGAAGAGACCCAGAACTTC. The encoded protein is CASRPGEETQNF.

The rearrangement uses TRBV4-2 and TRBJ1-1, with 7 nucleotides matching TRBD1. CDR1 LGHNA and CDR2 YNFKEQ come from the germline V gene. This CDR3 is 13 amino acids long. V shed 4 bases and J 5 bases; nucleotides not matched to a gene: 4. In DNA, the CDR3 is TGTGCCAGCAGCCCGGGACAGAAGACTGAAGCTTTCTTT. It codes for CASSPGQKTEAFF.

This clonotype was seen a handful of times. The V and J genes are TRBV4-1 and TRBJ2-5; 9 bases agree with TRBD2. The V gene end was trimmed by 4 bases and the J gene end by 3 bases; junction bases not matched to a gene: 3. The CDR3 has 14 amino acids. Germline V CDR1 and CDR2: MGHRA, YSYEKL. The CDR3 protein is CASSRLAAKETQYF. CDR3 coding DNA: TGCGCCAGCAGCCGACTAGCGGCGAAAGAGACCCAGTACTTC.

This clonotype was picked up a small number of times. The chain employs TRBV29-1 and TRBJ2-2, with TRBD1 matching over 8 bases. J gave up 0 bases and V 4 bases, and 10 bases lay outside the gene matches. The CDR3 spans 17 residues. The V gene's germline CDR1 is SQVTM and CDR2 ANQGSEA. CDR3 coding DNA: TGCAGCGTTGGTGGCAGGGGGCGAACTTCGAACACCGGGGAGCTGTTTTTT. This translates into CSVGGRGRTSNTGELFF.

This clonotype came up a few times. The chain joins TRBV11-2 to TRBJ2-5; no firm D call. The V gene lost 3 bases and the J gene lost 1 base, with 18 bases spanning the gap. The CDR3 runs to 17 residues. Germline lookup yields CDR1 SGHAT and CDR2 FQNNGV. The CDR3 protein is CASSLGHTEGIQETQYF. CDR3 nucleotides: TGTGCCAGCAGCTTGGGCCATACCGAAGGAATCCAAGAGACCCAGTACTTC.

This chain links TRBV5-1 with TRBJ2-1; the D gene could be TRBD1 or TRBD2 (5 bases each). V was shortened by 2 bases and J by 2 bases, with 20 bases between the two germline ends. Germline V CDR1 and CDR2: SGHRS, YFSETQ. This CDR3 spans 18 amino acids. Written as DNA, the CDR3 is TGCGCCAGCAGCTTCCCAGCCCGAGGGGTTGGGACCTACAATGAGCAGTTCTTC. Translation: CASSFPARGVGTYNEQFF.